The clone carrying this T cell receptor beta chain was seen once. Antigen unknown. Combining a sample-barcoded 5' primer with a J-beta primer mix, a second PCR ran for about 6 to 12 cycles. TCRdb ran MiXCR on the 5' RACE reads and lists one entry per CDR3 protein. This repertoire shows about 1.4 million distinct CDR3 sequences, 45% to 70% found once; its top ten account for about 6.3%. Staff drew around 10 milliliters of peripheral blood from each donor. Every sample yielded at least 6.5 million isolated PBMCs. This entry belongs to a study of blood T cells in healthy people across ages. Study findings and constraints: Age showed a roughly linear inverse relationship with TCR beta diversity per million T cells.

The CDR3 runs 13 residues. From germline, CDR1 is DFQATT and CDR2 SNEGSKA (reference sequence). Trimming stripped 1 base from V and 9 bases from J, with 13 bases between. Specimen: blood. The clonotype originates from a man in his late teens or twenties in good health. The genes are TRBV20-1 and TRBJ2-1; D is ambiguous. CDR3 sequence: CSARVAGPREQFF. The DNA of the CDR3 is TGCAGTGCTAGAGTGGCTGGACCCCGTGAGCAGTTCTTC.